The T cell receptor (beta chain) under discussion was sequenced for a study of T cells in Graves' hyperthyroidism and ophthalmopathy. TCR beta CDR3 regions were amplified from RNA transcripts. A first-round RT-PCR of the TCR CDR3 used the HTBI primer set. Each CDR3 protein gets one entry after TCRdb re-called the multiplex PCR reads with MiXCR. The sample yields more than 550,000 distinct CDR3 sequences, around 20% seen once. The CDR3 contains 14 residues. Germline trimming cut 5 bases from V and 7 bases from J; bases unmatched to any gene: 8. The germline CDR1 and CDR2 sequences are DFQATT and SNEGSKA (reference sequence). In its sample, this clonotype was seen once.

The gene calls are TRBV20-1 and TRBJ2-2; 9 positions match TRBD2. This TCR came from a woman between 50 and 59 years old with Graves' hyperthyroidism that later progressed to Graves' ophthalmopathy. Source material: blood. CDR3 nucleotide sequence: TGCAGTGCTGAAATAGCGGGGGCTAGCGGGGAGCTGTTTTTT. This gives the protein CSAEIAGASGELFF.